This record looks at one TCR beta chain sequence and its context. As yet, its antigen is unknown. At baseline, cycle 4 day 1, and cycle 7 day 1, blood was sampled. This entry comes from a study of OX40 agonist ivuxolimab in advanced cancers. Whole-study results and caveats: Relative to CD4+, CD8+ T cells held more expanded clones on average. Also present in some nonresponders was a low level of normalized T-cell clonal expansion.

The data were produced by immunoSEQ multiplex PCR, yet TCRdb's version contains in-frame clones alone and is incomplete. The sample lists some 35,000 clones, less than 85% occurring once. CDR3 length: 12 amino acids. CDR1 is SGHKS, CDR2 YYEKEE, per germline (reference sequence). Trimming cost V 7 bases and J 6 bases, with 11 bases left between them. Here the sequenced sample was CD4+ or CD8+ T cells sorted from blood, taken in a trial of the OX40 agonist ivuxolimab. The genes are TRBV5-5 and TRBJ2-4; no definite D call. The receptor's source is an adult with an advanced solid tumor such as melanoma, head and neck, liver or kidney cancer. This CDR3 is CASAGSLNIQYF. The CDR3 DNA follows: TGTGCCAGCGCTGGGTCTTTAAACATTCAGTACTTC.